Listed here are 29 T cell receptor beta chains from one sample, sequenced in a study of glioma-infiltrating T cells. TCR alpha and beta CDR3 regions were amplified from RNA using iRepertoire nested multiplex PCR. TCRdb called the multiplex PCR reads again in MiXCR, with one record for every CDR3 protein. The top ten hold around 20% of the sample, which has roughly 190,000 distinct CDR3 sequences, 25% to 35% seen once. The specimen sequenced was glioma tissue, nonneoplastic brain tissue, or PBMCs (not recorded which). The source is a human donor with low-grade glioma or glioblastoma, undergoing nonglioma brain surgery, or in good health (not recorded which).

On this clonotype: The junction departs from germline at one end; a sequencing error may be responsible. V gene TRBV27 combines with J gene TRBJ2-1; 8 positions match TRBD2. The CDR3 is made up of 16 amino acids. CDR1 is MNHEY, CDR2 SMNVEV, per germline (reference sequence). Written as DNA, the CDR3 is TGTGCCAGCAGTTTCTCCGTACTAGCGGCCCACAATGAACAGTTCTTC. It encodes CASSFSVLAAHNEQFF.

This clonotype was detected only a few times. This may arise from a read error, as a much more abundant clone is one base away. The V and J genes are TRBV3-1 and TRBJ1-1; no reliable D call. Germline V gene sequence: CDR1 LGHDT, CDR2 YNNKEL (reference sequence). This CDR3 spans 17 amino acids. The CDR3 bases are TGTGCCAACAGCCAAGGCCCTGACCGGACGGTGAACACTGAAGCTTTCTTT. The encoded protein is CANSQGPDRTVNTEAFF. Full variable domain (remainder filled in from reference TRBV3-1 and TRBJ1-1): DTAVSQTPKYLVTQMGNDKSIKCEQNLGHDTMYWYKQDSKKFLKIMFSYNNKELIINETVPNRFSPKSPDKAHLNLHINSLELGDSAVYFCANSQGPDRTVNTEAFFGQGTRLTVV.

The chain recombines TRBV14 with TRBJ2-7; maybe TRBD1 (6 bases). The CDR3 is made up of 15 amino acids. CDR1 is SGHDN and CDR2 is FVKESK in the germline V gene. Trimming took off 3 bases at V and 0 bases at J, with 12 bases between the two ends. As DNA, the CDR3 is TGTGCCAGCAGCCATAATTTCAGGGGCTCCTACGAGCAGTACTTC. Its protein product is CASSHNFRGSYEQYF.

This clonotype was detected ten times or more. The V gene is TRBV19, the J gene TRBJ1-1, with TRBD1 matching over 10 bases. The V gene end was trimmed by 10 bases and the J gene end by 3 bases; junction bases not matched to a gene: 5. The length of the CDR3 is 13 residues. CDR1 and CDR2 from the germline V gene are LNHDA and SQIVND (reference sequence). The CDR3 reads CATNDRGHTEAFF. CDR3 coding DNA: TGTGCCACCAACGACAGGGGGCACACTGAAGCTTTCTTT.

Of note for this clonotype: A much larger clone is a single base away; this may be a read error. The CDR3 protein is CASSGGNLNEQYF. Here the CDR3 DNA reads TGTGCCAGCTCGGGGGGAAATTTGAACGAGCAGTACTTC. This chain uses TRBV18 with TRBJ2-7, with D tentatively TRBD2 (6 bases). Germline CDR1 is KGHSH and CDR2 is LQKENI. V was shortened by 6 bases and J by 5 bases, with 14 bases between the two germline ends. The CDR3 contains 13 residues. Looking up the rest from reference TRBV18 and TRBJ2-7 gives the full variable domain: NAGVMQNPRHLVRRRGQEARLRCSPMKGHSHVYWYRQLPEEGLKFMVYLQKENIIDESGMPKERFSAEFPKEGPSILRIQQVVRGDSAAYFCASSGGNLNEQYFGPGTRLTVT.

This clonotype appeared many times. The V call is TRBV5-4, the J call TRBJ2-5; D is perhaps TRBD2 (5 bases). The V and J ends lost 3 bases and 4 bases respectively, with 13 bases between them. Germline V lookup: CDR1 SGHNT, CDR2 YYREEE (reference sequence). The CDR3 contains 14 residues. CDR3 sequence reads: CASSSAGSGETQYF. CDR3 nucleotide sequence: TGTGCCAGCAGCTCGGCGGGCAGTGGAGAGACCCAGTACTTC. The full variable domain, its missing parts supplied by reference TRBV5-4 and TRBJ2-5, is ETGVTQSPTHLIKTRGQQVTLRCSSQSGHNTVSWYQQALGQGPQFIFQYYREEENGRGNFPPRFSGLQFPNYSSELNVNALELDDSALYLCASSSAGSGETQYFGPGTRLLVL.

This clonotype was detected many times. The chain has TRBV10-2 and TRBJ2-7; the match to TRBD2 covers 9 bases. CDR1 and CDR2 from the germline V gene are WSHSY and SAAADI. This CDR3 is 13 amino acids long. Trimming removed 6 bases from V and 4 bases from J; junction bases left unmatched: 4. The CDR3 sequence is CASRDLAGYEQYF. DNA for the CDR3: TGCGCCAGCAGAGATCTAGCGGGGTACGAGCAGTACTTC.

On this clonotype: A much bigger clone sits one base away, suggesting this may be a read error. V and J are TRBV3-1 and TRBJ1-1; TRBD1 is a possible D gene (5 bases). The CDR3 extends over 15 amino acids. Per the germline V gene, CDR1 is LGHDT and CDR2 is YNNKEL (reference sequence). V lost 6 bases and J lost 5, with 19 bases in between. CDR3 sequence (DNA): TGTGCCAGCAGACCTGCTATCGAGGGGTGGACTGAAGCTTTCTTT. Protein: CASRPAIEGWTEAFF. Drawing the rest from reference TRBV3-1 and TRBJ1-1, the complete variable domain is DTAVSQTPKYLVTQMGNDKSIKCEQNLGHDTMYWYKQDSKKFLKIMFSYNNKELIINETVPNRFSPKSPDKAHLNLHINSLELGDSAVYFCASRPAIEGWTEAFFGQGTRLTVV.

Regarding this clonotype: A read error is possible here, since a much larger clone lies one base away. V and J are TRBV24-1 and TRBJ2-1; D is perhaps TRBD2 (5 bases). The germline V and J ends were trimmed by 3 bases and 9 bases, with 20 bases remaining between them. The CDR3 length is 16 residues. Germline CDR1 is KGHDR and CDR2 is SFDVKD. The CDR3 spells CATSDAASPRVGEQFF. The CDR3 DNA reads TGTGCCACCAGTGATGCCGCTAGCCCCCGGGTTGGTGAGCAGTTCTTC.

This clonotype was seen only a few times. This chain joins TRBV5-1 and TRBJ2-1, with 8 bases identical to TRBD2. Germline V CDR1 and CDR2: SGHRS, YFSETQ. This CDR3 spans 14 amino acids. Unmatched junction bases numbered 9, after V lost 9 bases and J lost 4 bases. The CDR3 DNA reads as TGCGCCACCGACCTAGCGGGCAGTTACAATGAGCAGTTCTTC. This codes for CATDLAGSYNEQFF.

As concerns this clonotype: At one end the junction does not follow the germline gene, possibly because of a read error. The chain carries TRBV16 and TRBJ1-5; TRBD1 is a possible D gene (6 bases). Germline assignment: CDR1 KGHSY and CDR2 FQNENV. This CDR3 region has 13 residues. The CDR3, as DNA: TGTGCCAGCAGCTTGGACAGCAATCCGCCCCAGCATTTT. It specifies CASSLDSNPPQHF.

This clonotype was seen ten or more times. The chain has TRBV7-9 and TRBJ2-1; 7 bases match TRBD2. Per the germline V gene, CDR1 is SEHNR and CDR2 is FQNEAQ (reference sequence). The CDR3 covers 13 residues. After removal of 5 bases from V and 9 bases from J, the junction contained 7 bases not matched to a gene. CDR3 in amino acids: CASSDGVAGEQFF. CDR3 coding DNA: TGTGCCAGCAGCGATGGAGTAGCGGGTGAGCAGTTCTTC.

This clonotype has only a few counts. The rearrangement uses TRBV5-1 and TRBJ2-3, with a possible D match to TRBD1 (5 bases). The germline V gene has CDR1 SGHRS and CDR2 YFSETQ. Trimming cost V 0 bases and J 3 bases, with 14 bases left between them. The CDR3 contains 16 residues. CDR3 sequence reads: CASSLDGRAGTDTQYF. The DNA for the CDR3 is TGCGCCAGCAGCTTGGACGGCAGGGCAGGAACAGATACGCAGTATTTT.

This clonotype has at least ten counts. The chain carries TRBV25-1 and TRBJ1-5; D gene ambiguous. Deletions cut 4 bases from V and 4 bases from J, with 11 bases between. CDR1 and CDR2 from the germline V gene are MGHDK and SYGVNS. CDR3 size: 14 residues. The CDR3 DNA sequence: TGTGCCAGCAGTGGGGCAGGCCCTAATCAGCCCCAGCATTTT. The encoded protein is CASSGAGPNQPQHF.

The rearrangement uses TRBV18 and TRBJ2-1; 10 nucleotides agree with TRBD2. V gave up 6 bases and J gave up 0 bases; unmatched junction bases: 2. Germline CDR1 reads KGHSH; CDR2 reads LQKENI. This CDR3 is built from 15 residues. Here the CDR3 reads CASSIAGGSYNEQFF. The CDR3 nucleotides read TGTGCCAGCTCCATAGCGGGGGGCTCCTACAATGAGCAGTTCTTC.

This clonotype was picked up many times. This rearrangement joins TRBV18 to TRBJ2-5, with TRBD1 as a possible D gene (5 bases). Germline CDR1 and CDR2: KGHSH and LQKENI. The V end was cut by 3 bases, the J end by 4 bases, with 9 bases between. The CDR3 runs to 13 residues. The chain's CDR3 is CASSPWGGETQYF. CDR3 DNA sequence: TGTGCCAGCTCACCCTGGGGCGGAGAGACCCAGTACTTC.

Details on this clonotype: This clone may be a read error of a much larger clone one base away. The V and J genes are TRBV7-9 and TRBJ2-7; 10 nucleotides match TRBD2. The CDR3 is 16 residues long. Germline CDR1 is SEHNR and CDR2 is FQNEAQ (reference sequence). Germline trimming cut 5 bases from V and 2 bases from J; bases unmatched to any gene: 9. The CDR3 loop is CASSAPLAGHPYEQYF. CDR3 nucleotide sequence: TGTGCCAGCAGCGCACCACTAGCGGGACACCCCTACGAGCAGTACTTC. Looking up the rest from reference TRBV7-9 and TRBJ2-7 gives the full variable domain: DTGVSQNPRHKITKRGQNVTFRCDPISEHNRLYWYRQTLGQGPEFLTYFQNEAQLEKSRLLSDRFSAERPKGSFSTLEIQRTEQGDSAMYLCASSAPLAGHPYEQYFGPGTRLTVT.

J is TRBJ1-5 and V is TRBV5-1, with 7 nucleotides matching TRBD1. Per the germline V gene, CDR1 is SGHRS and CDR2 is YFSETQ. Losses at the gene ends were 3 bases for V and 4 bases for J; bases not matched to a gene: 4. The length of the CDR3 is 14 residues. In DNA, the CDR3 is TGCGCCAGCAGCTCCGGGACAGATAATCAGCCCCAGCATTTT. Protein product: CASSSGTDNQPQHF.

This clonotype was picked up many times. This chain links TRBV4-1 with TRBJ2-7; D is unresolved. CDR1 is MGHRA and CDR2 is YSYEKL in the germline V gene. This CDR3 comprises 15 residues. The germline V and J ends were trimmed by 4 bases and 6 bases, with 19 bases remaining between them. The CDR3 spells CASSRILRNPGEQYF. The CDR3 nucleotides are TGCGCCAGCAGCCGGATTCTCAGGAATCCGGGCGAGCAGTACTTC.

This clonotype showed up many times. V usage is TRBV7-3 and J usage is TRBJ2-1; 7 bases align to TRBD2. V lost 5 bases, J lost 5 bases, and 12 bases stayed unmatched. Germline V gene sequence: CDR1 SGHTA, CDR2 FQGTGA. The CDR3 runs to 16 residues. The CDR3 is CASSRWERDMNNEQFF. CDR3 DNA sequence: TGTGCCAGCAGCCGCTGGGAGCGGGATATGAACAATGAGCAGTTCTTC.

A remark on this clonotype: The CDR3 does not end in the conserved phenylalanine or tryptophan, so this is likely a read error. The chain couples TRBV19 to TRBJ2-5; D might be TRBD1 (6 bases). The CDR3 is 14 residues long. CDR1 is LNHDA, CDR2 SQIVND, per germline (reference sequence). Trimming removed 3 bases at V and 5 bases at J, with 13 bases between. The CDR3 spells CASSMNRDRETQYL. CDR3 coding DNA: TGTGCCAGTAGTATGAACAGGGACCGGGAGACCCAGTACTTA.

This clonotype has ten or more counts. The chain is built from TRBV19 and TRBJ2-1; D not certain. Between the trimmed V and J ends, which lost 2 bases and 9 bases, there was a span of 20 bases. Germline CDR1 is LNHDA and CDR2 is SQIVND (reference sequence). The CDR3 extends over 16 amino acids. The CDR3 is CASSIFSSSGRTEQFF. CDR3 bases: TGTGCCAGTAGTATATTCAGTTCATCCGGTCGGACTGAGCAGTTCTTC.

V is TRBV18 and J is TRBJ2-5; 8 bases map to TRBD1. This CDR3 has 15 amino acids. Germline trimming cut 6 bases from V and 2 bases from J; bases unmatched to any gene: 8. CDR1 KGHSH and CDR2 LQKENI come from the germline V gene. This CDR3 reads CASSEGTGWQETQYF. The CDR3, as DNA: TGTGCCAGCTCGGAGGGGACAGGATGGCAAGAGACCCAGTACTTC.

In its sample, this clonotype was seen many times. CDR3 nucleotide sequence: TGTGCCAGCAGTCGGGAGGCCGGCTACGAGCAGTACTTC. Its protein product is CASSREAGYEQYF. The V call is TRBV28, the J call TRBJ2-7, with TRBD2 matching over 7 bases. CDR1 MDHEN and CDR2 SYDVKM come from the germline V gene. The CDR3 spans 13 residues. V lost 5 bases to trimming and J lost 3 bases; unmatched junction nucleotides: 4.

This clonotype was found many times. The genes are TRBV29-1 and TRBJ2-1; 10 bases match TRBD1. CDR1 SQVTM and CDR2 ANQGSEA come from the germline V gene. Germline trimming cut 6 bases from V and 8 bases from J; bases unmatched to any gene: 10. The CDR3 consists of 14 residues. CDR3 sequence: CSVAWGQGSHEQFF. The DNA of the CDR3 is TGCAGCGTCGCCTGGGGACAGGGGAGCCATGAGCAGTTCTTC.

Many counts were recorded for this clonotype. The chain is built from TRBV4-1 and TRBJ1-1; D might be TRBD1 (6 bases). Germline V gene data show CDR1 as MGHRA and CDR2 as YSYEKL. Trimming shortened V by 0 bases and J by 6 bases, and 14 bases separated the two germline ends. The CDR3 covers 15 residues. Written as DNA, the CDR3 is TGCGCCAGCAGCCAAGAAGGGCGGGGGCCGGCTGAAGCTTTCTTT. Its translation is CASSQEGRGPAEAFF.

J is TRBJ1-2 and V is TRBV28; 12 nucleotides line up with TRBD1. Germline V gene sequence: CDR1 MDHEN, CDR2 SYDVKM. This CDR3 spans 16 amino acids. V gave up 6 bases and J gave up 7 bases; unmatched junction bases: 12. The CDR3 here is CASSIRDRGHLSGYTF. The CDR3 nucleotides are TGTGCCAGCAGCATCCGGGACAGGGGGCATCTCTCTGGCTACACCTTC.

V usage is TRBV20-1 and J usage is TRBJ2-5, with D perhaps TRBD1 or TRBD2 (5 bases each). The CDR3 is 14 amino acids. V lost 3 bases to trimming and J lost 4 bases, with 15 bases between them. Germline V gene data show CDR1 as DFQATT and CDR2 as SNEGSKA (reference sequence). The CDR3 DNA sequence: TGCAGTGCTAGGACTCCCGATGGGACAGAGACCCAGTACTTC. Amino acid sequence: CSARTPDGTETQYF.

In this sample, this clonotype turned up many times. V usage is TRBV24-1 and J usage is TRBJ2-1; TRBD2 might be the D (5 bases). The CDR3 is 15 residues long. V lost 4 bases to trimming and J lost 8 bases, with 17 bases between them. The germline V gene encodes CDR1 KGHDR and CDR2 SFDVKD. CDR3 protein: CATSDPSRSGDEQFF. Here the CDR3 DNA reads TGTGCCACCAGTGACCCCTCTCGGAGCGGCGATGAGCAGTTCTTC.